In its sample, the clone carrying this T cell receptor (beta chain) was seen once. These data are taken from a study of OX40 agonist ivuxolimab in advanced cancers. Sequencing used immunoSEQ multiplex PCR; TCRdb keeps in-frame clones, though not all of them. This table has fewer than 130,000 clones, approximately 89% appearing once. After removal of 2 bases from V and 0 bases from J, the junction contained 0 bases not matched to a gene. The CDR3 spans 13 residues. CDR1 and CDR2 (germline): GTSNPN, SVGIG (reference sequence). The material was CD4+ or CD8+ T cells sorted from blood, obtained in a trial of the OX40 agonist ivuxolimab. The clonotype originates from an adult with an advanced solid tumor such as melanoma, head and neck, liver or kidney cancer. The chain uses TRBV30 and TRBJ1-1; the match to TRBD1 covers 7 bases. For the CDR3, the DNA is TGTGCCTGGAGTCAGGGGGTGAACACTGAAGCTTTCTTT. Protein: CAWSQGVNTEAFF.